A selection of T cell receptor beta chains follows, all from one sample in a study of OX40 agonist ivuxolimab in advanced cancers. Repertoires were generated with immunoSEQ multiplex PCR, while TCRdb's copy carries only in-frame clones and drops some. The table has nearly 70,000 clones, approximately 83% seen once. Sequencing used CD4+ or CD8+ T cells sorted from blood, obtained in a trial of the OX40 agonist ivuxolimab. The receptors were gathered from an adult with an advanced solid tumor such as melanoma, head and neck, liver or kidney cancer. CDR3s leave out the opening cysteine and the closing phenylalanine or tryptophan.

J gene,V gene,CDR3 protein
TRBJ2-1,TRBV5-1,ASSLGAGNNEQF
TRBJ2-3,TRBV5-1,ASSGSTDTQY
TRBJ1-1,TRBV7-6,ASSFKVNTEAF
TRBJ1-2,TRBV6-5,ASTDGTGTYGYT
TRBJ1-3,TRBV27,ASKAWGTGERNTIY
TRBJ1-2,TRBV6-5,ASRPDRGRFGYT
TRBJ1-6,TRBV6-1,ASSAGSGPLH
TRBJ2-5,TRBV19,ASSIGDSEQTQY
TRBJ1-3,TRBV29-1,SVEAPQGYSGNTIY
TRBJ1-5,TRBV7-9,ASSPLGPNQPQH
TRBJ1-3,TRBV18,ASSPTSGGEGNTIY
TRBJ2-7,TRBV19,ASSIRGLHYEQY
TRBJ1-6,TRBV10-3,AISVPGENSPLH
TRBJ2-3,TRBV7-6,ASSETTYWDTDTQY
TRBJ2-7,TRBV10-3,ATGGVGDEQY
TRBJ2-2,TRBV12-5,ASGSGQGGIANTGELF
TRBJ1-3,TRBV9,ASSPGSSSGSAIY
TRBJ2-5,TRBV11-2,ASSPRGAQQETQY
TRBJ2-7,TRBV7-8,ASSKVRGYYEQY
TRBJ2-2,TRBV16,ASSPPDRGSTGELF
TRBJ1-3,TRBV7-8,ASSFADGGGNTIY
TRBJ1-5,TRBV6-1,ASSPLGNNQPQH
TRBJ1-2,TRBV7-8,ASSLDRDILYGYT
TRBJ2-4,TRBV18,ASSPEVSDIQY
TRBJ2-1,TRBV11-2,ASNPGGGAYNEQF
TRBJ2-1,TRBV19,ASTLGEPGGPSNEQF
TRBJ2-7,TRBV10-3,AISPTQAAYEQY
TRBJ1-4,TRBV6-1,ASSSGTGYEKLF
TRBJ1-1,TRBV5-1,ASSTGTVWNTEAF
TRBJ1-2,TRBV10-1,ASSEQVVAPYGYT
TRBJ2-3,TRBV7-8,ASSPQDRGTDTQY
TRBJ2-5,TRBV6-5,ASSYLGTQY
TRBJ1-5,TRBV18,ASSPEGSQPQH
TRBJ2-7,TRBV4-1,ASSQGGGSSYEQY
TRBJ2-3,TRBV6-1,ASSSRSDTQY